Listed below are T cell receptor beta chains from one sample, sequenced in a study of CD8 T cells in ankylosing spondylitis. MiXCR, applied by TCRdb to the 5' RACE reads, yields one record per CDR3 protein. The table lists hundreds of thousands of distinct CDR3 sequences, more than 25% of them singletons. Sequenced input: blood, either unsorted or a sorted T cell fraction (not recorded which). These receptors originate from a male donor with ankylosing spondylitis or in good health (not recorded which). Each CDR3 is given with its conserved first and last residue. Fields, in order: J gene, clone size, V gene, D gene, CDR3 protein, CDR3 DNA. D genes are given only for firm matches. Some rows have no size entry. The others give once, few or many, or a class for an expanded clone.

TRBJ1-2 - TRBV7-2 TRBD1 CASSPGTEIGGYTF TGTGCCAGCAGCCCCGGGACAGAGATTGGTGGCTACACCTTC
TRBJ2-5 few TRBV20-1 - CSAKSSGRGTQYF TGCAGTGCTAAGTCATCCGGAAGGGGGACCCAGTACTTC
TRBJ2-2 few TRBV27 - CASSFYRDHTGELFF TGTGCCAGCAGTTTTTACAGGGATCACACCGGGGAGCTGTTTTTT
TRBJ2-3 - TRBV5-1 - CASSFLPSVTDTQYF TGCGCCAGCAGCTTTTTGCCTAGCGTCACAGATACGCAGTATTTT
TRBJ2-2 - TRBV20-1 - CSARKSEEFDTGELFF TGCAGTGCTAGAAAATCGGAGGAATTCGACACCGGGGAGCTGTTTTTT
TRBJ2-3 once TRBV4-1 TRBD2 CASSQVGGGEDTQYF TGCGCCAGCAGCCAAGTCGGCGGGGGGGAGGATACGCAGTATTTT
TRBJ1-3 - TRBV5-8 TRBD1 CASSLTRGMAGNTIYF TGTGCCAGCAGCCTCACCAGGGGGATGGCTGGAAACACCATATATTTT
TRBJ2-1 - TRBV12-3/TRBV12-4 - CASSWDGSAEQFF TGTGCCAGCAGTTGGGACGGCTCGGCTGAGCAGTTCTTC
TRBJ2-7 few TRBV29-1 TRBD2 CSVRSGEGLYEQYF TGCAGCGTGAGGTCTGGGGAGGGGCTCTACGAGCAGTACTTC
TRBJ2-7 - TRBV5-1 TRBD2 CASRLLAGEGEQYF TGCGCCAGCAGACTACTAGCGGGGGAGGGCGAGCAGTACTTC
TRBJ2-7 - TRBV6-5 TRBD1 CAIGTGTTKQYF TGTGCCATCGGGACAGGGACTACGAAGCAGTACTTC
TRBJ2-7 - TRBV29-1 TRBD1 CSVEGDSSYEQYF TGCAGCGTTGAAGGGGACAGCTCCTACGAGCAGTACTTC
TRBJ2-2 few TRBV12-3/TRBV12-4 TRBD2 CASRDSGGATAGELFF TGTGCCAGCAGGGATAGCGGGGGGGCGACTGCCGGGGAGCTGTTTTTT